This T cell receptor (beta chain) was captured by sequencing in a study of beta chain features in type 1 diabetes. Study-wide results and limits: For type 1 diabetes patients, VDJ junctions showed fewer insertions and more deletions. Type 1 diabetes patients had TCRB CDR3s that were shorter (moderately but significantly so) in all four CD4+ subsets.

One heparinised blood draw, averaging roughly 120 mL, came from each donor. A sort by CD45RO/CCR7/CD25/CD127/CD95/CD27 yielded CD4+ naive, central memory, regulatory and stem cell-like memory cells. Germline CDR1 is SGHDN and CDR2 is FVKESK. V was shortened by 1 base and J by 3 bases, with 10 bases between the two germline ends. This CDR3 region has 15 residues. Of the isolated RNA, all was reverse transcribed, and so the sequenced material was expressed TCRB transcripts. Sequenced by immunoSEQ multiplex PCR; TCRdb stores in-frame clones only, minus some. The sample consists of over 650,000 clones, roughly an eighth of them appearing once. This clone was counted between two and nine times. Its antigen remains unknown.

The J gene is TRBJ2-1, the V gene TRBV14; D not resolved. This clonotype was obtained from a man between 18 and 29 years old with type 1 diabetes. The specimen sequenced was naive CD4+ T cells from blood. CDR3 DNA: TGTGCCAGCAGCCAAGGCGTCAGCCGCTACAATGAGCAGTTCTTC. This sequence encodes CASSQGVSRYNEQFF.